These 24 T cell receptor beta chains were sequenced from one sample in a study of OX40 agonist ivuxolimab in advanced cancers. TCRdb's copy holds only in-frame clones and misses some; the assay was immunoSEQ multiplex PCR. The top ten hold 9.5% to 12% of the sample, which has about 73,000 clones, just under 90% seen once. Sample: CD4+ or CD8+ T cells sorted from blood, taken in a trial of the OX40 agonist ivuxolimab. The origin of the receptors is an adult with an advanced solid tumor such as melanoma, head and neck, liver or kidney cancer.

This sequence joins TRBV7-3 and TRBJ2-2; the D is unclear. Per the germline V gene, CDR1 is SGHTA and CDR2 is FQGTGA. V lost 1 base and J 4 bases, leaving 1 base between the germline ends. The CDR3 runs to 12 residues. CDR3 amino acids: CASSLITGELFF. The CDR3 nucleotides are TGTGCCAGCAGCTTAATCACCGGGGAGCTGTTTTTT. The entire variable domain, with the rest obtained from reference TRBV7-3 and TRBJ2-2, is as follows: GAGVSQTPSNKVTEKGKYVELRCDPISGHTALYWYRQSLGQGPEFLIYFQGTGAADDSGLPNDRFFAVRPEGSVSTLKIQRTERGDSAVYLCASSLITGELFFGEGSRLTVL.

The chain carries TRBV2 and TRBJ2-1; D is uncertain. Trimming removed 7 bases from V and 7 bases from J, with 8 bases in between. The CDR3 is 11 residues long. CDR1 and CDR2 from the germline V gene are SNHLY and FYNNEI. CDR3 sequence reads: CASITSNEQFF. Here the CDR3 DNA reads TGTGCCAGCATTACATCAAATGAGCAGTTCTTC.

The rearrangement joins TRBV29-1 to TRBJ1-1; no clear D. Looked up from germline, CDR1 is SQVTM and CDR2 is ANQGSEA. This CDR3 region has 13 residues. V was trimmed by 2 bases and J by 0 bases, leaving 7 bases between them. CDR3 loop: CSVELVLNTEAFF. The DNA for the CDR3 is TGCAGCGTTGAATTAGTATTGAACACTGAAGCTTTCTTT.

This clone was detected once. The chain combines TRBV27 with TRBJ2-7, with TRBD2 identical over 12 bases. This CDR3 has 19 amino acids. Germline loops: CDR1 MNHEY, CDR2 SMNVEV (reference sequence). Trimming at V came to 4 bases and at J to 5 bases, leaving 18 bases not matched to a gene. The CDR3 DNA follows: TGTGCCAGCAGTTCCTACCTAGCGGGAGGGGCCCCTGGATTGAACGAGCAGTACTTC. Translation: CASSSYLAGGAPGLNEQYF.

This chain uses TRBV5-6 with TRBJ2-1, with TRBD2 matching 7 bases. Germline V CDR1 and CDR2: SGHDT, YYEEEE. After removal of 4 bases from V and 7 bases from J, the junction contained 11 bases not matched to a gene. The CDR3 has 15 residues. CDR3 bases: TGTGCCAGCAGCCCGAGACGCGGGAGTAGGAATGAGCAGTTCTTC. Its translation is CASSPRRGSRNEQFF.

Written as DNA, the CDR3 is TGTGCCAGCAATCAAGCGGCGGATGAGCAGTTCTTC. Translated, it gives CASNQAADEQFF. This sequence joins TRBV25-1 and TRBJ2-1; weak D call: TRBD2 (5 bases). Germline assignment: CDR1 MGHDK and CDR2 SYGVNS. V was trimmed by 7 bases and J by 8 bases, leaving 12 bases between them. The length of the CDR3 is 12 residues. Filled out from reference TRBV25-1 and TRBJ2-1, the complete variable domain reads EADIYQTPRYLVIGTGKKITLECSQTMGHDKMYWYQQDPGMELHLIHYSYGVNSTEKGDLSSESTVSRIRTEHFPLTLESARPSHTSQYLCASNQAADEQFFGPGTRLTVL.

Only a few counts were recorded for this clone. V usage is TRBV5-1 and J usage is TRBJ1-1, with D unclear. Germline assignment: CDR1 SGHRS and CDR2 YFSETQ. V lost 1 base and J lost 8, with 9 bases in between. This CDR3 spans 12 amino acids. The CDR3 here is CASSLSGSEAFF. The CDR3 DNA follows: TGCGCCAGCAGCTTGAGTGGTTCGGAAGCTTTCTTT.

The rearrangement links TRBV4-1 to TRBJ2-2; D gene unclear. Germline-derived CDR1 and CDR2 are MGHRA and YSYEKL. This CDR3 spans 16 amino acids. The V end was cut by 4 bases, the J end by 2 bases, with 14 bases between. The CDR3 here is CASSPRSPVNTGELFF. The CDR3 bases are TGCGCCAGCAGCCCCCGAAGCCCCGTCAACACCGGGGAGCTGTTTTTT.

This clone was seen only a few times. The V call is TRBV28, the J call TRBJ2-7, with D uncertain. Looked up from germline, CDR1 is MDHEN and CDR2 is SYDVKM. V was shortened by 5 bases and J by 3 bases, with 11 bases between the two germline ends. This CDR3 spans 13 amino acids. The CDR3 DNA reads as TGTGCCAGCAGTCCACAAACGAACTACGAGCAGTACTTC. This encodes CASSPQTNYEQYF.

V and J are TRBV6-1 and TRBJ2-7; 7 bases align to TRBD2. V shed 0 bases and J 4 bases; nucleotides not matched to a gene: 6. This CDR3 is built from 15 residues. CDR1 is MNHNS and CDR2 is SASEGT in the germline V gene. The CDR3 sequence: CASSEAGGIPYEQYF. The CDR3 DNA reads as TGTGCCAGCAGTGAAGCCGGGGGGATCCCTTACGAGCAGTACTTC.

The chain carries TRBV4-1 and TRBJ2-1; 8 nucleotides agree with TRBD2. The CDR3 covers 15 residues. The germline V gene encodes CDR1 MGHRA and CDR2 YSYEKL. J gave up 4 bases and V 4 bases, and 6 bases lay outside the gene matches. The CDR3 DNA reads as TGCGCCAGCAGCCTCGGGGGGGGGCTGTACAATGAGCAGTTCTTC. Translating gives CASSLGGGLYNEQFF.

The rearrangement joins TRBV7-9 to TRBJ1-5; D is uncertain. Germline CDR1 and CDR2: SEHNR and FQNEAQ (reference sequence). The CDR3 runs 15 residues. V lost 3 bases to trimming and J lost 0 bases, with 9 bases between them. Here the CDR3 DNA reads TGTGCCAGCAGCTTTGGGTCCGGTAGCAATCAGCCCCAGCATTTT. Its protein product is CASSFGSGSNQPQHF.

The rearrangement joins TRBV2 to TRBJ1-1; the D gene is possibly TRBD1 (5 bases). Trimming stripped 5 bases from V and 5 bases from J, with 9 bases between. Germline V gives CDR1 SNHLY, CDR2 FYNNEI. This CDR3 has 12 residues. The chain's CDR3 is CASSWGNTEAFF. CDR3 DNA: TGTGCCAGCAGTTGGGGCAATACTGAAGCTTTCTTT.

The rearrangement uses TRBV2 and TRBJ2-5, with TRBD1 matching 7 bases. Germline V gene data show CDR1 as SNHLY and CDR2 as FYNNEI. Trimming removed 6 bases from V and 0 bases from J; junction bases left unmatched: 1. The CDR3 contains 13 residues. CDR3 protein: CASRDRYQETQYF. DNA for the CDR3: TGTGCCAGCAGGGACAGGTACCAAGAGACCCAGTACTTC. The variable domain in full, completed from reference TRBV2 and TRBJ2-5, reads EPEVTQTPSHQVTQMGQEVILRCVPISNHLYFYWYRQILGQKVEFLVSFYNNEISEKSEIFDDQFSVERPDGSNFTLKIRSTKLEDSAMYFCASRDRYQETQYFGPGTRLLVL.

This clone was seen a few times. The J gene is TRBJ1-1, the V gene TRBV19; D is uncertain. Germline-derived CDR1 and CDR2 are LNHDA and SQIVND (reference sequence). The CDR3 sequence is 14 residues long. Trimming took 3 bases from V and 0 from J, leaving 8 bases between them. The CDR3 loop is CASSIGVMNTEAFF. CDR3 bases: TGTGCCAGTAGTATCGGGGTCATGAACACTGAAGCTTTCTTT.

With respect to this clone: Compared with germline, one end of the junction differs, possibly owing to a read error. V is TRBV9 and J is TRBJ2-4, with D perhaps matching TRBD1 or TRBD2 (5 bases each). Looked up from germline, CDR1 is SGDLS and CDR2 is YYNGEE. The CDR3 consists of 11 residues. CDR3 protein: CASSSFGALNF. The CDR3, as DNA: TGTGCCAGCAGCTCCTTCGGGGCCTTGAACTTC.

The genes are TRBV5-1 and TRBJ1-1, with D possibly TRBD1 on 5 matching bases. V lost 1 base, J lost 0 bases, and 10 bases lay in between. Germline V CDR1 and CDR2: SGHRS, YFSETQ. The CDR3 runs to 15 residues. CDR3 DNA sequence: TGCGCCAGCAGCTTGACGGGACGGTTGAACACTGAAGCTTTCTTT. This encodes CASSLTGRLNTEAFF. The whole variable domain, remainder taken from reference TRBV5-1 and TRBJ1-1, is KAGVTQTPRYLIKTRGQQVTLSCSPISGHRSVSWYQQTPGQGLQFLFEYFSETQRNKGNFPGRFSGRQFSNSRSEMNVSTLELGDSALYLCASSLTGRLNTEAFFGQGTRLTVV.

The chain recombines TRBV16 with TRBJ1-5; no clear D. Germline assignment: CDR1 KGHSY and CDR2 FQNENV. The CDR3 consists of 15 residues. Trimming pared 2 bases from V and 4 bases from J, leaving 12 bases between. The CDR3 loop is CASSQHQIGNQPQHF. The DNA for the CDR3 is TGTGCCAGCAGCCAACACCAGATCGGTAATCAGCCCCAGCATTTT.

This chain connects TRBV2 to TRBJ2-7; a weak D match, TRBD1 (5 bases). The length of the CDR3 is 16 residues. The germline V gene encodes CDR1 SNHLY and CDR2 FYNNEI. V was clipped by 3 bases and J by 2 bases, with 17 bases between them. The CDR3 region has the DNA TGTGCCAGCAGTGAGACCCCATTCGGCAGGGCCTACGAGCAGTACTTC. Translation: CASSETPFGRAYEQYF.

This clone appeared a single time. The CDR3 reads CASSGDGGKEQYF. The CDR3 DNA reads TGCGCCAGCAGTGGGGACGGGGGGAAGGAGCAGTACTTC. The chain carries TRBV10-2 and TRBJ2-7; 7 nucleotides align to TRBD2. The V gene end was trimmed by 4 bases and the J gene end by 7 bases; junction bases not matched to a gene: 7. Germline assignment: CDR1 WSHSY and CDR2 SAAADI. The CDR3 length is 13 residues.

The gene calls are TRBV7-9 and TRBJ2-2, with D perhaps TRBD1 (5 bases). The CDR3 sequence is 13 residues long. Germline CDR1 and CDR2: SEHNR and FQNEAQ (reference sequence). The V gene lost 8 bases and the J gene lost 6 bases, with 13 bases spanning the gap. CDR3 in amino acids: CASALGVPGELFF. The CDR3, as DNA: TGTGCCAGCGCTCTAGGGGTGCCCGGGGAGCTGTTTTTT. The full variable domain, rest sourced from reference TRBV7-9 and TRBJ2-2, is DTGVSQNPRHKITKRGQNVTFRCDPISEHNRLYWYRQTLGQGPEFLTYFQNEAQLEKSRLLSDRFSAERPKGSFSTLEIQRTEQGDSAMYLCASALGVPGELFFGEGSRLTVL.

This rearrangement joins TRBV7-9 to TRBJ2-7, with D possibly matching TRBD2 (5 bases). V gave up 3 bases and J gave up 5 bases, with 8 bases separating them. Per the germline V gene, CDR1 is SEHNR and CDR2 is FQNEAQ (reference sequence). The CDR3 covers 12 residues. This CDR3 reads CASSFSGDEQYF. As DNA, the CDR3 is TGTGCCAGCAGCTTCTCCGGGGACGAGCAGTACTTC.

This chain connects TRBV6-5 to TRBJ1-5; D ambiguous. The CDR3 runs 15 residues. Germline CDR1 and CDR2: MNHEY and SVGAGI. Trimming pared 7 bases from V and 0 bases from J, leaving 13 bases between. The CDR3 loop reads CASKSTSYSNQPQHF. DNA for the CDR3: TGTGCCAGCAAGAGTACAAGCTATAGCAATCAGCCCCAGCATTTT.

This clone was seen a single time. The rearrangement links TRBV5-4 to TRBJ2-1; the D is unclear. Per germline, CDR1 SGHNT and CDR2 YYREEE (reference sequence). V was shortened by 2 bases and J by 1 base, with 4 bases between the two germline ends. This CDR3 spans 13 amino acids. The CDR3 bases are TGTGCCAGCAGCTTCCTGTCCTACAATGAGCAGTTCTTC. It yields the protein CASSFLSYNEQFF.